The rows below give T cell receptor beta chains drawn from one sample of a study of cytomegalovirus exposure and HLA in healthy donors. Repertoires were generated with immunoSEQ multiplex PCR, while TCRdb's copy carries only in-frame clones and drops some. The data include approximately 50,000 clones; the top ten clones carry 2% to 2.5%. Sequencing was performed on PBMCs. The source of these receptors is a woman aged 40 to 55 in good health and CMV-seronegative. CDR3s include the opening cysteine and the closing phenylalanine or tryptophan. Each record gives: V gene, CDR3 length, D gene, J gene, CDR3 DNA, CDR3 protein. D genes are given only for firm matches.

>TRBV5-1|15|-|TRBJ2-5
TGCGCCAGCAGCTTGGGGCAGGGGGGTATAGAGACCCAGTACTTC
CASSLGQGGIETQYF
>TRBV6-5|13|TRBD1|TRBJ1-5
TGTGCCAGCAGCTCCCGGACAGGGCTGCCCCAGCATTTT
CASSSRTGLPQHF
>TRBV4-2|16|-|TRBJ2-5
TGTGCCAGCAGCCAAGAAGGAAGCGGAACCCAAGAGACCCAGTACTTC
CASSQEGSGTQETQYF
>TRBV7-9|14|TRBD2|TRBJ2-7
TGTGCCAGCAGCCCAAGAGCGGGATCCTATGAGCAGTACTTC
CASSPRAGSYEQYF
>TRBV7-2|11|-|TRBJ2-1
TGTGCCAGCAGCCTCGACAATGAGCAGTTCTTC
CASSLDNEQFF
>TRBV1|18|-|TRBJ2-1
TGCACCAGCAGCCGAGTTTATGCCGGGACTAGCGGCTACAATGAGCAGTTCTTC
CTSSRVYAGTSGYNEQFF
>TRBV27|16|-|TRBJ2-2
TGTGCCAGCATTCTCGACAGAGGACGGTACACCGGGGAGCTGTTTTTT
CASILDRGRYTGELFF
>TRBV15|13|-|TRBJ2-1
TGTGCCACCAGCAGAGATCAAGCGGATGAGCAGTTCTTC
CATSRDQADEQFF
>TRBV6-1|14|-|TRBJ1-5
TGTGCCAGCAGTGAAAGAGTAGGCAATCAGCCCCAGCATTTT
CASSERVGNQPQHF
>TRBV19|14|TRBD2|TRBJ2-1
TGTGCCAGTAGTATCGGCGGGAGATCAGGTGAGCAGTTCTTC
CASSIGGRSGEQFF